A selection of T cell receptor beta chains follows, all from one sample in a study of T cells in localized non-small cell lung cancer. TCRdb's copy holds only in-frame clones and misses some; the assay was immunoSEQ multiplex PCR. The sample has about 17,000 clones; around 82% are singletons. Sequenced material: peripheral blood, taken before any cancer treatment. These receptors were obtained from a male donor aged 60 or over with stage III lung adenocarcinoma. Each CDR3 is given with its conserved first and last residue. The D gene is left open where the match is weak. Not every row has a clone size; where given, it reads once, few, many or a size class.

j_call clone_size d_call v_call cdr3_nt cdr3_aa
TRBJ1-4 . . TRBV1 TGCACCAGCAGCCAAGATCGGGAAGACCCAAGCGGGAATGAAAAACTGTTTTTT CTSSQDREDPSGNEKLFF
TRBJ1-2 . . TRBV7-9 TGTGCCAGCAGCCCCCGCCAAGGGGGCTACACCTTC CASSPRQGGYTF
TRBJ1-5 . TRBD1 TRBV5-5 TGTGCCAGCAGCTTGCGACAGGGCGGTAGCAATCAGCCCCAGCATTTT CASSLRQGGSNQPQHF
TRBJ2-3 . . TRBV5-1 TGCGCCAGCAGCTTGGCCTCCGTATTAGATACGCAGTATTTT CASSLASVLDTQYF
TRBJ1-2 . . TRBV29-1 TGCAGCGTTGACGTACAGGGCTATGGCTACACCTTC CSVDVQGYGYTF
TRBJ2-5 . TRBD2 TRBV19 TGTGCCAGTAGTCTCAAGCCCCCCTCTAGCGGGGGGGCTCGAGAGACCCAGTACTTC CASSLKPPSSGGARETQYF
TRBJ1-2 once TRBD1 TRBV30 TGTGCCGGATCGGGACAGGACTTATATGGCTACACCTTC CAGSGQDLYGYTF
TRBJ2-1 few . TRBV2 TGTGCCAGCAGCGAAGACAAAATTTCGAAGAATGAGCAGTTCTTC CASSEDKISKNEQFF
TRBJ2-7 once TRBD2 TRBV6-1 TGTGCCAGCAGTGCCCCAAGCGGGGGCGGGTACGAGCAGTACTTC CASSAPSGGGYEQYF
TRBJ2-3 . . TRBV5-1 TGCGCCAGCAGCTCCGGGACTGCCACAGATACGCAGTATTTT CASSSGTATDTQYF
TRBJ1-1 . . TRBV5-5 TGTGCCAGCAGCTTGGCTGAATATACTGAAGCTTTCTTT CASSLAEYTEAFF
TRBJ2-7 . . TRBV4-2 TGTGCCAGCGCTAGGGGGGAAAGCTCCTACGAGCAGTACTTC CASARGESSYEQYF
TRBJ2-5 . TRBD1 TRBV6-4 TGTGCCAGCAGTGACTCGAGGGGGCTACACTTCAGGGAGACCCAGTACTTC CASSDSRGLHFRETQYF